This record concerns one T cell receptor beta chain sequence. This sample is part of a study of blood T cell repertoires in COVID-19. Using immunoSEQ multiplex PCR, the repertoire was profiled, and TCRdb retains in-frame clones only, with some absent. The table has under 100,000 clones, around 92% seen once; the top ten hold about 5.9%. The V gene end was trimmed by 4 bases and the J gene end by 3 bases; junction bases not matched to a gene: 3. The CDR3 extends over 14 amino acids. The germline V gene has CDR1 SGHAT and CDR2 FQDESV (reference sequence). The gene calls are TRBV11-1 and TRBJ2-7, with TRBD1 matching over 10 bases. This receptor was taken from a woman aged 55-70 years with active COVID-19. The sequenced material came from peripheral blood. The CDR3 is CASSWGQGNYEQYF. Written as DNA, the CDR3 is TGTGCCAGCAGCTGGGGACAGGGGAACTACGAGCAGTACTTC.